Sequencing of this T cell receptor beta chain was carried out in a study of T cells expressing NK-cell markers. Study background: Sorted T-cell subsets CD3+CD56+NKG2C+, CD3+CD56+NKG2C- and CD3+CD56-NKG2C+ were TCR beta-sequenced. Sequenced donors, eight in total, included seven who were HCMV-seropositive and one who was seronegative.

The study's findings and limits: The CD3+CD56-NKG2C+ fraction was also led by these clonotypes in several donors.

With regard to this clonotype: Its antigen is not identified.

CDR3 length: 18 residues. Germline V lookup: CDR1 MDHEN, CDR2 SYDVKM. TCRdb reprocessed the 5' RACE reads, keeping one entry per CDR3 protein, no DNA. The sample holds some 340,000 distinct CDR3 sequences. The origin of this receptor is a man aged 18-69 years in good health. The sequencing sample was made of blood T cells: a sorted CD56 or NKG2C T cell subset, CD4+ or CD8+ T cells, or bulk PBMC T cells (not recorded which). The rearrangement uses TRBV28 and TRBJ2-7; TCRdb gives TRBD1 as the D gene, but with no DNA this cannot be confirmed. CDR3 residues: CASSPDRWGLMYNYEQYF.